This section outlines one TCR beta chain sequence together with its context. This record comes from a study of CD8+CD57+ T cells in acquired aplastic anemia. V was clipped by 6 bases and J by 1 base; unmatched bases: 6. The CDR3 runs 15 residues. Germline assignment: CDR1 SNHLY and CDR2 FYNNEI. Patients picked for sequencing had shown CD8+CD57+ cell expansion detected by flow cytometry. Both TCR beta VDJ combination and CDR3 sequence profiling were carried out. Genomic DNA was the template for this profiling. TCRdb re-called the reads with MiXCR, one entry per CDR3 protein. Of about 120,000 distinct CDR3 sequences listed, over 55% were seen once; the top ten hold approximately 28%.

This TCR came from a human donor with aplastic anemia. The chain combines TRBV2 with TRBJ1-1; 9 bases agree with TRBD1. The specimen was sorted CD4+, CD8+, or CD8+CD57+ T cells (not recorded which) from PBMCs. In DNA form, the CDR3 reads TGTGCCAGCAGGCGACAGGGGGTTGGGAACACTGAAGCTTTCTTT. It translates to CASRRQGVGNTEAFF.